This record looks at one TCR beta chain sequence and its context. This sample is part of a study of cytomegalovirus exposure and HLA in healthy donors. Deletions cut 7 bases from V and 9 bases from J, with 23 bases between. Germline V gene data show CDR1 as SGHRS and CDR2 as YFSETQ. The CDR3 totals 15 residues. Researchers ran the PCR with 60 Vbeta and 13 Jbeta primers. In the original analysis: Some 80 million unique TCR beta chains, 9 million to 14 million shared, were counted in a later analysis. Some clones are missing from TCRdb's copy, which holds only in-frame ones; the method was immunoSEQ multiplex PCR. V and J calls plus clone size are reproduced from that table; the DNA served to infer D and trimming. Counted here are some 170,000 clones, over 75% occurring once; the ten biggest clones make up roughly 5.8%.

The V gene is TRBV5-1, the J gene TRBJ2-1, with D possibly being TRBD2 (6 bases). This sequence was found in a man aged 35-49 years in good health and CMV-seropositive. Sequencing was carried out using PBMCs. CDR3 loop: CASHTGLPRVPEQFF. The CDR3 DNA sequence: TGCGCCAGCCACACGGGACTCCCTAGGGTCCCTGAGCAGTTCTTC.